A single sample is the source of the 8 T cell receptor beta chains below, sequenced in a study of shared clonotypes between healthy human individuals. The data were produced by immunoSEQ multiplex PCR, yet TCRdb's version contains in-frame clones alone and is incomplete. Of roughly 2 million clones in the sample, about 95% were seen once. Naive CD8 cells lacked CD45RO, underwent positive selection for CCR7 and left out terminally differentiated effector memory CD45RA+ cells. Sequencing was carried out using naive CD8+ T cells sorted from blood. These receptor sequences come from a man younger than 35 in good health.

V usage is TRBV20-1 and J usage is TRBJ1-2; D unresolved. Germline values: CDR1 DFQATT, CDR2 SNEGSKA (reference sequence). Trimming removed 7 bases from V and 7 bases from J, with 10 bases in between. The CDR3 is 10 amino acids. The CDR3 sequence: CSEILGGYTF. As DNA, the CDR3 is TGCAGTGAAATCTTGGGTGGCTACACCTTC.

The V call is TRBV2, the J call TRBJ1-4, with D maybe TRBD1 (6 bases). Trimming took 6 bases from V and 7 from J, leaving 15 bases between them. This CDR3 spans 14 amino acids. Germline V CDR1 and CDR2: SNHLY, FYNNEI. CDR3 loop: CASRAGQTGEKLFF. For the CDR3, the DNA is TGTGCCAGCAGGGCGGGACAAACAGGTGAAAAACTGTTTTTT.

The rearrangement links TRBV7-9 to TRBJ2-3, with 8 bases identical to TRBD2. Germline V gene sequence: CDR1 SEHNR, CDR2 FQNEAQ (reference sequence). The CDR3 is 17 amino acids. The ends lost 4 bases at V and 0 bases at J; junction bases unmatched: 9. The CDR3: CASSYPVVAGSTDTQYF. CDR3 nucleotide sequence: TGTGCCAGCAGCTACCCCGTGGTAGCGGGAAGCACAGATACGCAGTATTTT.

This chain connects TRBV15 to TRBJ2-7, with D possibly matching TRBD1 (6 bases). CDR3 size: 15 residues. Germline V gene data show CDR1 as LNHNV and CDR2 as YYDKDF (reference sequence). V was trimmed by 0 bases and J by 4 bases, leaving 13 bases between them. The CDR3 loop reads CATSRDHGQGYEQYF. CDR3 DNA sequence: TGTGCCACCAGCAGAGATCACGGGCAGGGGTACGAGCAGTACTTC.

Details on this clone: Its ends do not fully match the called genes, so a read error is possible. This CDR3 is also generated by other DNA sequences in the sample. This chain links TRBV7-7 with TRBJ2-1; the match to TRBD2 covers 8 bases. CDR1 and CDR2 from the germline V gene are SSHAT and FNYEAQ (reference sequence). CDR3 size: 15 residues. The CDR3 spells CASSLGTSGYNEQFF. DNA for the CDR3: TGTGCTAGCAGCTTGGGGACTAGTGGCTACAATGAGCAGTTCTTC.

The genes are TRBV6-5 and TRBJ2-6, with D perhaps matching TRBD1 (5 bases). The ends were cut back, 6 bases at V and 0 bases at J, with 9 bases in the middle. This CDR3 contains 15 residues. Germline lookup yields CDR1 MNHEY and CDR2 SVGAGI. In nucleotides, the CDR3 is TGTGCCAGCAGCCAGGGCCCCTCTGGGGCCAACGTCCTGACTTTC. As protein: CASSQGPSGANVLTF.

This clone is a singleton in its sample. The V call is TRBV27, the J call TRBJ2-1; D may be TRBD2 (6 bases). Germline V gene sequence: CDR1 MNHEY, CDR2 SMNVEV (reference sequence). The CDR3 contains 15 residues. V gave up 6 bases and J gave up 10 bases, with 22 bases separating them. The CDR3 protein is CASSLGTPLGGEQFF. The CDR3 DNA sequence: TGTGCCAGCAGCCTCGGGACTCCCCTAGGAGGAGAGCAGTTCTTC.

In its sample, this clone was seen a few times. The chain employs TRBV30 and TRBJ2-5; 10 bases are shared with TRBD2. The germline CDR1 and CDR2 sequences are GTSNPN and SVGIG (reference sequence). V was pared by 2 bases and J by 11 bases, with 5 bases of the junction left unmatched. The CDR3 is 12 residues long. In DNA, the CDR3 is TGTGCCTGGAGTAGGCTAGCGGGAGAGCAGTACTTC. Its translation: CAWSRLAGEQYF.